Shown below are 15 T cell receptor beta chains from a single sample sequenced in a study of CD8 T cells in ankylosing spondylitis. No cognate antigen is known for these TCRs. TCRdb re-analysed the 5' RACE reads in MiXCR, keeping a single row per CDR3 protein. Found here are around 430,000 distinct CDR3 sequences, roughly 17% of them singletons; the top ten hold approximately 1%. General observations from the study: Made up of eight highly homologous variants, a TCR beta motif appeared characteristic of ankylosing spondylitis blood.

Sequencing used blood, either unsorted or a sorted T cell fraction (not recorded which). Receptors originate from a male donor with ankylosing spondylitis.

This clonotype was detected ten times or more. The CDR3 nucleotides read TGCAGTGCTAGAGGGTCGGGTGAGCAGTTCTTC. Encoded protein: CSARGSGEQFF. The chain employs TRBV20-1 and TRBJ2-1, with no clear D. The CDR3 runs 11 residues. Trimming left V 1 base short and J 9 bases short, with 7 bases between. Germline loops: CDR1 DFQATT, CDR2 SNEGSKA (reference sequence).

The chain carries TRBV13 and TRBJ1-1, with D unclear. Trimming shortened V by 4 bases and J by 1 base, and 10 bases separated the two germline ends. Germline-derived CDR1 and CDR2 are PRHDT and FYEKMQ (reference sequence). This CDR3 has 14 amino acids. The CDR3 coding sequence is TGTGCCAGCAGCTCGCTGGACGGGAACACTGAAGCTTTCTTT. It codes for CASSSLDGNTEAFF.

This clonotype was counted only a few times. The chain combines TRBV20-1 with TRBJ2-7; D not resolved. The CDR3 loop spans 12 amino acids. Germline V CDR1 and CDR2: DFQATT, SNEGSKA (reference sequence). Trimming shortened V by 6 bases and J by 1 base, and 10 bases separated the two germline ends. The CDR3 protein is CSAKGTSYEQYF. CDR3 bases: TGCAGTGCCAAGGGTACGTCCTACGAGCAGTACTTC.

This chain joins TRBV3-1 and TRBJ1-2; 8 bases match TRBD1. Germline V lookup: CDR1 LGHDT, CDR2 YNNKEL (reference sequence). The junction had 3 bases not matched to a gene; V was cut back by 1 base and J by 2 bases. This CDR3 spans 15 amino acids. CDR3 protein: CASSQGGTGNYGYTF. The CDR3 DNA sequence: TGTGCCAGCAGCCAAGGGGGGACAGGCAACTATGGCTACACCTTC.

CDR3 loop: CASSTGTDNQPQHF. The CDR3 DNA reads as TGTGCCAGTAGTACCGGGACAGATAATCAGCCCCAGCATTTT. The chain combines TRBV19 with TRBJ1-5; 7 bases are a match to TRBD1. V lost 4 bases, J lost 4 bases, and 4 bases stayed unmatched. CDR1 and CDR2 from the germline V gene are LNHDA and SQIVND (reference sequence). The CDR3 contains 14 residues.

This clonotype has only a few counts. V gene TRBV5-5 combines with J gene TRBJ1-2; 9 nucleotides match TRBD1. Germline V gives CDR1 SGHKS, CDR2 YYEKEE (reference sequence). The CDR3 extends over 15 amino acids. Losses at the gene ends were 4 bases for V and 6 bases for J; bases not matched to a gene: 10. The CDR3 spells CASSLRTGGADGYTF. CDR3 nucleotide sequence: TGTGCCAGCAGCCTACGCACAGGGGGCGCAGATGGCTACACCTTC.

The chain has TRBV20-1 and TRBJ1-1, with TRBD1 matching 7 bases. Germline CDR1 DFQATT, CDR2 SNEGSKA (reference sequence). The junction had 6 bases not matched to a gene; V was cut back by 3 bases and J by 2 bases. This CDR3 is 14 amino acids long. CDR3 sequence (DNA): TGCAGTGCTAGGGAGGGGGCGGGTAACACTGAAGCTTTCTTT. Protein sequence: CSAREGAGNTEAFF.

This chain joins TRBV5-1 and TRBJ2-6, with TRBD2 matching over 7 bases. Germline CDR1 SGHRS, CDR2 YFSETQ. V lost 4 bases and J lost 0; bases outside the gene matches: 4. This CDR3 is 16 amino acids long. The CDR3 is CASSRGDASGANVLTF. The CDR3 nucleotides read TGCGCCAGCAGCCGGGGGGATGCCTCTGGGGCCAACGTCCTGACTTTC.

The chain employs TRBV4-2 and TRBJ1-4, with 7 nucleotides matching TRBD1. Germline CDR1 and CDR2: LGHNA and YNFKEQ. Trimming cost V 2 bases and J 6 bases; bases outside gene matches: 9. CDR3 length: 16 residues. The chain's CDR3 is CASSQRVGTVDEKLFF. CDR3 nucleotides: TGTGCCAGCAGCCAAAGGGTCGGGACAGTCGATGAAAAACTGTTTTTT.

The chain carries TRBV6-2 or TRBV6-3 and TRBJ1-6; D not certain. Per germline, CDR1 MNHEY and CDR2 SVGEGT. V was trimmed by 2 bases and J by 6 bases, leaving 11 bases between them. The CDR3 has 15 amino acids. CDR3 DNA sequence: TGTGCCAGCAGTTACCGGGGAGTGGGTAATTCACCCCTCCACTTT. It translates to CASSYRGVGNSPLHF.

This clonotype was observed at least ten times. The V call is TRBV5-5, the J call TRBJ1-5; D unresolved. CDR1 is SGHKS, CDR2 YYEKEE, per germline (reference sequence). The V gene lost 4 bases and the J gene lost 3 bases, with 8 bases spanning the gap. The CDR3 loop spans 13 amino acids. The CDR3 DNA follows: TGTGCCAGCAGCATGGAACCCAATCAGCCCCAGCATTTT. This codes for CASSMEPNQPQHF. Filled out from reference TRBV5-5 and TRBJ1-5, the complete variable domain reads DAGVTQSPTHLIKTRGQQVTLRCSPISGHKSVSWYQQVLGQGPQFIFQYYEKEERGRGNFPDRFSARQFPNYSSELNVNALLLGDSALYLCASSMEPNQPQHFGDGTRLSIL.

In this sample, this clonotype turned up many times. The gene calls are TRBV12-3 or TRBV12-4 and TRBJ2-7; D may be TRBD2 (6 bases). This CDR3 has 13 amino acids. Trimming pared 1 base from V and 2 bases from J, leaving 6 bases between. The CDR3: CASSLGLAYEQYF. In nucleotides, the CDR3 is TGTGCCAGCAGTTTAGGACTAGCCTACGAGCAGTACTTC.

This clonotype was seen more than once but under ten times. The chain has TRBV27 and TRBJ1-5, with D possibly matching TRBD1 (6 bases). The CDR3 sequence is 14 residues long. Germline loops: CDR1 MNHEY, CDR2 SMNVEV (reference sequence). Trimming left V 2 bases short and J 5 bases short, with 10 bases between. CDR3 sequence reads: CASSLRTGYQPQHF. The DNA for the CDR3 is TGTGCCAGCAGTTTACGTACAGGGTATCAGCCCCAGCATTTT.

The CDR3 loop reads CASSPKGYTEAFF. DNA for the CDR3: TGTGCCAGCAGCCCTAAAGGGTACACTGAAGCTTTCTTT. V usage is TRBV14 and J usage is TRBJ1-1; D is unclear. The germline V gene encodes CDR1 SGHDN and CDR2 FVKESK. V lost 4 bases, J lost 3 bases, and 9 bases lay in between. CDR3 size: 13 residues. The variable domain in full, completed from reference TRBV14 and TRBJ1-1, reads EAGVTQFPSHSVIEKGQTVTLRCDPISGHDNLYWYRRVMGKEIKFLLHFVKESKQDESGMPNNRFLAERTGGTYSTLKVQPAELEDSGVYFCASSPKGYTEAFFGQGTRLTVV.

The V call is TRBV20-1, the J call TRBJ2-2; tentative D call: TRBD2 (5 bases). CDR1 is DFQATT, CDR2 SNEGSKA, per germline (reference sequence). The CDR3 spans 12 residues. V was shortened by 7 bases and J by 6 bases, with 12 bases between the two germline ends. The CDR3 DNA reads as TGCAGTGTGGACGGGGAATCCGGGGAGCTGTTTTTT. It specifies CSVDGESGELFF.